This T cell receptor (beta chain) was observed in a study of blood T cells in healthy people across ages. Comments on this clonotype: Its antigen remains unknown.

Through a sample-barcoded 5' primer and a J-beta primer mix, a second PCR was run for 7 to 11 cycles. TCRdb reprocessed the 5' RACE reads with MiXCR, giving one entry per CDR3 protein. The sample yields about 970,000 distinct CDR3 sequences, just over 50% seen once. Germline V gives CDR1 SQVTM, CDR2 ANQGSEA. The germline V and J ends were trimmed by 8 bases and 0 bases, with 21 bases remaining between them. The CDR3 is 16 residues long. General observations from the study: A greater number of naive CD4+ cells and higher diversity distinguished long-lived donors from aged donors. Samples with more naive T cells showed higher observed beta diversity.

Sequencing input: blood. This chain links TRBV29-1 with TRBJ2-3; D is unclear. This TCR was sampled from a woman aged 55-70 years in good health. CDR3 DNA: TGCAGCTTTATCCGGATCCTAGTGGCTAGCACAGATACGCAGTATTTT. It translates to CSFIRILVASTDTQYF.